These 27 T cell receptor beta chains originate from one sample sequenced in a study of T-cell memory formation after mild COVID-19. MiXCR was run by TCRdb on the 5' RACE reads, yielding one entry per CDR3 protein. The table includes roughly 150,000 distinct CDR3 sequences, 10% to 15% detected once. Sample: PBMCs or a T cell subset sorted from them (not recorded which). Receptors were obtained from a man younger than 35 who had mild COVID-19 (a few samples of this study predate the infection). Cell type and time point are not known.

This clonotype is termed medium-sized. V gene TRBV7-9 combines with J gene TRBJ2-3, with D unresolved. The CDR3 runs 11 residues. Trimming shortened V by 3 bases and J by 3 bases, and 1 base separated the two germline ends. Germline V gene data show CDR1 as SEHNR and CDR2 as FQNEAQ (reference sequence). CDR3 bases: TGTGCCAGCAGCTTTACAGATACGCAGTATTTT. The encoded protein is CASSFTDTQYF.

A remark on this clonotype: This may be a read error, as it is one base from a much larger clone. The V and J genes are TRBV27 and TRBJ1-1; TRBD1 is a possible D gene (5 bases). CDR1 is MNHEY, CDR2 SMNVEV, per germline (reference sequence). The CDR3 contains 14 residues. The CDR3 coding sequence is TGTGCCAGCAGTTCCCCGAATGACAGATCTGAAGCTTTATTT. Its protein product is CASSSPNDRSEALF.

The sample holds a few counts of this clonotype. The chain carries TRBV20-1 and TRBJ2-1, with D maybe TRBD2 (6 bases). CDR1 and CDR2 (germline): DFQATT, SNEGSKA (reference sequence). CDR3 length equals 16 residues. V lost 4 bases to trimming and J lost 0 bases, with 16 bases between them. CDR3 bases: TGCAGTGCTAAAGGAGGGTCGCGCGGCTCCTACAATGAGCAGTTCTTC. This sequence encodes CSAKGGSRGSYNEQFF.

V gene TRBV5-1 combines with J gene TRBJ2-2; unclear D gene. The germline V gene has CDR1 SGHRS and CDR2 YFSETQ. The CDR3 contains 14 residues. Trimming shortened V by 0 bases and J by 3 bases, and 6 bases separated the two germline ends. CDR3 residues: CASSLGYDTGELFF. CDR3 sequence (DNA): TGCGCCAGCAGCTTGGGGTACGACACCGGGGAGCTGTTTTTT.

This clonotype has a handful of counts. V usage is TRBV6-2 or TRBV6-3 and J usage is TRBJ1-6, with D possibly being TRBD1 (5 bases). Germline CDR1 reads MNHEY; CDR2 reads SVGEGT. The V gene lost 8 bases and the J gene lost 8 bases, with 16 bases spanning the gap. This CDR3 region has 14 residues. The DNA of the CDR3 is TGTGCCAGCCTGAGGGCTGGGACCTATTCACCCCTCCACTTT. This encodes CASLRAGTYSPLHF.

V and J are TRBV12-3 or TRBV12-4 and TRBJ1-3; 8 nucleotides line up with TRBD1. V shed 5 bases, J shed 0 bases, and the junction held 9 bases outside the gene matches. The CDR3 extends over 17 amino acids. CDR3 nucleotides: TGTGCCAGCAGTCCCCGGACAGGGCGAACCTCTGGAAACACCATATATTTT. This codes for CASSPRTGRTSGNTIYF.

The genes are TRBV5-1 and TRBJ1-4, with D possibly being TRBD1 (6 bases). CDR1 SGHRS and CDR2 YFSETQ come from the germline V gene. Trimming cost V 4 bases and J 6 bases, with 13 bases left between them. This CDR3 region has 14 residues. As DNA, the CDR3 is TGCGCCAGCAGCGTTACAGGGTCCGATGAAAAACTGTTTTTT. Translating it yields CASSVTGSDEKLFF.

The chain has TRBV3-1 and TRBJ1-5, with D maybe TRBD1 (5 bases). The CDR3 contains 15 residues. Per the germline V gene, CDR1 is LGHDT and CDR2 is YNNKEL (reference sequence). V was shortened by 0 bases and J by 5 bases, with 11 bases between the two germline ends. CDR3 amino acids: CASSQEYTGHQPQHF. DNA of the CDR3: TGTGCCAGCAGCCAAGAATACACAGGACATCAGCCCCAGCATTTT.

V usage is TRBV7-3 and J usage is TRBJ2-3; D is ambiguous. The germline gives CDR1 SGHTA, CDR2 FQGTGA. This CDR3 region has 14 residues. V lost 5 bases to trimming and J lost 2 bases, with 11 bases between them. The CDR3: CASSPSAPTDTQYF. The CDR3, as DNA: TGTGCCAGCAGCCCCTCCGCGCCCACAGATACGCAGTATTTT. Full variable domain (outside the CDR3, taken from reference TRBV7-3 and TRBJ2-3): GAGVSQTPSNKVTEKGKYVELRCDPISGHTALYWYRQSLGQGPEFLIYFQGTGAADDSGLPNDRFFAVRPEGSVSTLKIQRTERGDSAVYLCASSPSAPTDTQYFGPGTRLTVL.

This clonotype was seen a handful of times. The rearrangement joins TRBV15 to TRBJ2-7; 7 bases map to TRBD2. The CDR3 covers 18 residues. The ends lost 0 bases at V and 0 bases at J; junction bases unmatched: 11. Germline V lookup: CDR1 LNHNV, CDR2 YYDKDF (reference sequence). The CDR3 spells CATSRDGWERTSSYEQYF. In DNA form, the CDR3 reads TGTGCCACCAGCAGAGATGGCTGGGAGCGGACTAGCTCCTACGAGCAGTACTTC.

This clonotype was counted only a few times. The chain employs TRBV6-5 and TRBJ2-7; perhaps TRBD1 as D (5 bases). The CDR3 spans 11 residues. Trimming took 5 bases from V and 7 from J, leaving 9 bases between them. Per germline, CDR1 MNHEY and CDR2 SVGAGI. The CDR3 loop is CASSQGQEQYF. The DNA of the CDR3 is TGTGCCAGCAGTCAAGGACAAGAGCAGTACTTC.

This clonotype was recorded many times. The chain links TRBV6-5 to TRBJ2-3; the match to TRBD1 covers 7 bases. The V gene's germline CDR1 is MNHEY and CDR2 SVGAGI. This CDR3 comprises 14 residues. With 7 bases clipped from V and 1 base from J, the junction kept 5 bases outside the gene matches. The CDR3 spells CASKTGTGTDTQYF. The CDR3 coding sequence is TGTGCCAGCAAGACAGGGACGGGCACAGATACGCAGTATTTT.

The chain couples TRBV7-2 to TRBJ1-1, with no clear D. V lost 1 base and J lost 4, with 13 bases in between. This CDR3 region has 15 residues. Germline V gives CDR1 SGHTA, CDR2 FQGNSA. The chain's CDR3 is CASSLVFSLSTEAFF. CDR3 nucleotide sequence: TGTGCCAGCAGCTTAGTGTTCTCTTTGAGCACTGAAGCTTTCTTT.

At least ten counts were recorded for this clonotype. The rearrangement uses TRBV10-3 and TRBJ2-7; D is uncertain. Trimming took off 6 bases at V and 0 bases at J, with 12 bases between the two ends. CDR1 is ENHRY and CDR2 is SYGVKD in the germline V gene. The CDR3 is 14 residues long. CDR3 amino acids: CAIRVETASYEQYF. In DNA, the CDR3 is TGTGCCATCAGAGTGGAGACTGCCTCCTACGAGCAGTACTTC.

This clonotype turned up a few times. The chain combines TRBV7-9 with TRBJ2-5; 7 nucleotides agree with TRBD2. Trimming removed 5 bases from V and 1 base from J; junction bases left unmatched: 10. Germline lookup yields CDR1 SEHNR and CDR2 FQNEAQ (reference sequence). The CDR3 is 16 amino acids. CDR3 nucleotides: TGTGCCAGCAGCCTCGGGGGGACCTCTTTCCAAGAGACCCAGTACTTC. Translating it yields CASSLGGTSFQETQYF.

The chain combines TRBV7-6 with TRBJ1-2; no firm D call. CDR3 length: 13 residues. V lost 2 bases and J lost 7, with 11 bases in between. The V gene's germline CDR1 is SGHVS and CDR2 FNYEAQ. CDR3 loop: CASSLILDAGYTF. DNA for the CDR3: TGTGCCAGCAGCTTAATCCTAGATGCTGGCTACACCTTC.

This chain connects TRBV5-1 to TRBJ2-2; the match to TRBD1 covers 8 bases. J gave up 7 bases and V 0 bases, and 11 bases lay outside the gene matches. Germline loops: CDR1 SGHRS, CDR2 YFSETQ. The CDR3 has 17 residues. CDR3 loop: CASSLGYTSGGIGELFF. CDR3 nucleotides: TGCGCCAGCAGCTTGGGCTACACCTCAGGGGGCATCGGGGAGCTGTTTTTT.

J is TRBJ2-6 and V is TRBV5-6; D is ambiguous. There are 14 residues in the CDR3. Germline assignment: CDR1 SGHDT and CDR2 YYEEEE. V dropped 4 bases and J dropped 0 bases, with 5 bases sitting between them. The CDR3 loop reads CASSPPSGANVLTF. In DNA form, the CDR3 reads TGTGCCAGCAGCCCTCCCTCTGGGGCCAACGTCCTGACTTTC.

The chain links TRBV7-2 to TRBJ2-7; a weak D match, TRBD2 (5 bases). Germline loops: CDR1 SGHTA, CDR2 FQGNSA. CDR3 length: 13 residues. Trimming removed 1 base from V and 5 bases from J, with 9 bases in between. The CDR3 coding sequence is TGTGCCAGCAGCTTAGAAGCGGAAAACGAGCAGTACGTC. It encodes CASSLEAENEQYV.

This clonotype appeared a few times. V is TRBV18 and J is TRBJ1-2, with 10 bases aligning to TRBD1. CDR3 length equals 17 residues. V lost 2 bases to trimming and J lost 4 bases; unmatched junction nucleotides: 10. The germline gives CDR1 KGHSH, CDR2 LQKENI. The CDR3 nucleotides are TGTGCCAGCTCACCAACCGGGACAGGGGAGAGAAGCTATGGCTACACCTTC. It translates to CASSPTGTGERSYGYTF.

This clonotype has just a few counts. The CDR3 loop reads CASSPGGTATSGYTF. The CDR3 region has the DNA TGCGCCAGCAGCCCTGGGGGGACGGCTACTAGTGGCTACACCTTC. The chain employs TRBV5-1 and TRBJ1-2; D perhaps matches TRBD1 (5 bases). V was shortened by 4 bases and J by 7 bases, with 20 bases between the two germline ends. CDR3 length: 15 amino acids. CDR1 and CDR2 from the germline V gene are SGHRS and YFSETQ.

This clonotype has a handful of counts. The chain has TRBV20-1 and TRBJ2-4; D may be TRBD1 or TRBD2 (6 bases each). The ends were cut back, 4 bases at V and 1 base at J, with 11 bases in the middle. Germline lookup yields CDR1 DFQATT and CDR2 SNEGSKA (reference sequence). This CDR3 region has 14 residues. The CDR3 protein is CSATRGGAKNIQYF. The CDR3 coding sequence is TGCAGTGCTACCCGAGGGGGGGCCAAAAACATTCAGTACTTC.

The genes are TRBV9 and TRBJ2-2; D not certain. Germline assignment: CDR1 SGDLS and CDR2 YYNGEE. V shed 5 bases and J shed 5 bases, with 22 bases lying between them. This CDR3 comprises 17 residues. For the CDR3, the DNA is TGTGCCAGCAGTTTTCAGAGTGTCTCAATGTGGACCGGGGAGCTGTTTTTT. It is translated as CASSFQSVSMWTGELFF.

This clonotype has more than one count but fewer than ten. This chain joins TRBV7-6 and TRBJ2-3; D ambiguous. Between the trimmed V and J ends, which lost 2 bases and 1 base, there was a span of 10 bases. The CDR3 spans 15 residues. Germline V CDR1 and CDR2: SGHVS, FNYEAQ. The CDR3 reads CASSLKLEGTDTQYF. The CDR3 nucleotides read TGTGCCAGCAGCTTAAAGCTTGAGGGCACAGATACGCAGTATTTT.

The J gene is TRBJ1-1, the V gene TRBV10-3; D is perhaps TRBD1 (5 bases). This CDR3 is 14 amino acids long. The ends were cut back, 2 bases at V and 1 base at J, with 8 bases in the middle. CDR1 is ENHRY, CDR2 SYGVKD, per germline. The DNA of the CDR3 is TGTGCCATCAGTGAGAGGGGAGGGAACACTGAAGCTTTCTTT. It codes for CAISERGGNTEAFF.

In this sample, this clonotype turned up a few times. This CDR3 is CASSSRGVDAGELFF. The CDR3 nucleotides read TGTGCCAGCAGCTCTAGGGGCGTGGACGCCGGGGAGCTGTTTTTT. The V and J genes are TRBV7-2 and TRBJ2-2, with D maybe TRBD1 (5 bases). This CDR3 has 15 amino acids. CDR1 is SGHTA and CDR2 is FQGNSA in the germline V gene. The ends were cut back, 4 bases at V and 6 bases at J, with 15 bases in the middle.

This clonotype was detected only a few times. The chain is built from TRBV18 and TRBJ1-1, with TRBD1 as a possible D gene (6 bases). Trimming took 3 bases from V and 3 from J, leaving 11 bases between them. The CDR3 has 14 residues. Germline V gene sequence: CDR1 KGHSH, CDR2 LQKENI. CDR3 protein: CASSPQGRDTEAFF. CDR3 nucleotides: TGTGCCAGCTCACCCCAGGGGAGGGACACTGAAGCTTTCTTT.